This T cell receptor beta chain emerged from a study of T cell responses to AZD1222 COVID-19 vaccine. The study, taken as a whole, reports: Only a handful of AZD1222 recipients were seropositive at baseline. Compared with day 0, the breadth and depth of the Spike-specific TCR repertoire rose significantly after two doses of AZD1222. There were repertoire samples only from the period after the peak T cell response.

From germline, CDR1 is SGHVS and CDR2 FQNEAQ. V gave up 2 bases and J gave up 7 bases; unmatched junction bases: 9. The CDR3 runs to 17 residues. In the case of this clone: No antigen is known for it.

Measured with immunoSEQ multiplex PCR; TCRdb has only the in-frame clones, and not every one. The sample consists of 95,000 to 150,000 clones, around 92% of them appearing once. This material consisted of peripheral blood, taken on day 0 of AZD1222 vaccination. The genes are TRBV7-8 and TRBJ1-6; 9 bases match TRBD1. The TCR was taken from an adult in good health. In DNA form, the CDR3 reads TGTGCCAGCAGCTTACAGACCTACAGGGGGCGAAATTCACCCCTCCACTTT. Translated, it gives CASSLQTYRGRNSPLHF. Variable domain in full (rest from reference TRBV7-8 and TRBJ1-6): GAGVSQSPRYKVAKRGQDVALRCDPISGHVSLFWYQQALGQGPEFLTYFQNEAQLDKSGLPSDRFFAERPEGSVSTLKIQRTQQEDSAVYLCASSLQTYRGRNSPLHFGNGTRLTVT.